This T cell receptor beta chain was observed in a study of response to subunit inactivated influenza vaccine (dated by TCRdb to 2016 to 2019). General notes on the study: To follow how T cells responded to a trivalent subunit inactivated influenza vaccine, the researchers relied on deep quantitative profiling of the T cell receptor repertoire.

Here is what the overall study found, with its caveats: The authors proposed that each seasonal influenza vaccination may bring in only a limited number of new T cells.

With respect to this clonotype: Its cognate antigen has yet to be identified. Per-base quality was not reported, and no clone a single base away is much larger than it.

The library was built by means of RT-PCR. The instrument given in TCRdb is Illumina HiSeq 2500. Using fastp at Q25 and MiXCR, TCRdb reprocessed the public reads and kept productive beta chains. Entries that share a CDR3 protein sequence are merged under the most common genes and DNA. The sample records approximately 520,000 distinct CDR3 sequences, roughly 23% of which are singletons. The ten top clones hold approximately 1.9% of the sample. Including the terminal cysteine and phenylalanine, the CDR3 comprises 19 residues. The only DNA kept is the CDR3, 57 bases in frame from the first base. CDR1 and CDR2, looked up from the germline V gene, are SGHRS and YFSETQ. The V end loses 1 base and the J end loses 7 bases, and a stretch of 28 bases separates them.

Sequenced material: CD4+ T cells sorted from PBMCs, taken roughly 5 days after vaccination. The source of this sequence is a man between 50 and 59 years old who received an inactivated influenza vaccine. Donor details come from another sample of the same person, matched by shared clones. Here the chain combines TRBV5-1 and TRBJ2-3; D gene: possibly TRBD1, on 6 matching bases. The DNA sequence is TGCGCCAGCAGCTTGCCCCGAGCAGGGAGAGGGGGTACTGCTTATACGCAGTATTTT. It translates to CASSLPRAGRGGTAYTQYF. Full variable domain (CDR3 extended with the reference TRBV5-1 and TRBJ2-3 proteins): KAGVTQTPRYLIKTRGQQVTLSCSPISGHRSVSWYQQTPGQGLQFLFEYFSETQRNKGNFPGRFSGRQFSNSRSEMNVSTLELGDSALYLCASSLPRAGRGGTAYTQYFGPGTRLTVL.